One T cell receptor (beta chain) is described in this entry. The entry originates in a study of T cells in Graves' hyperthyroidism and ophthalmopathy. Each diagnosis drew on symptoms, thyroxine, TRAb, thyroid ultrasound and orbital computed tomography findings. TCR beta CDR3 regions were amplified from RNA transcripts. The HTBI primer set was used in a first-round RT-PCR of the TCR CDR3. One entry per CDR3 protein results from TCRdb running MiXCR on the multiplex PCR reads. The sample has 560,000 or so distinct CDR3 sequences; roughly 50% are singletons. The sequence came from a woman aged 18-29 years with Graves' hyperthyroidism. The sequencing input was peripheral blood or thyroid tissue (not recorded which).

The CDR3: CASSRNRDSKETQYF. The CDR3 DNA reads as TGTGCCAGCAGTCGCAACCGGGACTCAAAAGAGACCCAGTACTTC. This chain connects TRBV7-9 to TRBJ2-5, with a tentative D call TRBD2 (6 bases). Trimming left V 6 bases short and J 3 bases short, with 17 bases between. The CDR3 sequence is 15 residues long. Looked up from germline, CDR1 is SEHNR and CDR2 is FQNEAQ (reference sequence).